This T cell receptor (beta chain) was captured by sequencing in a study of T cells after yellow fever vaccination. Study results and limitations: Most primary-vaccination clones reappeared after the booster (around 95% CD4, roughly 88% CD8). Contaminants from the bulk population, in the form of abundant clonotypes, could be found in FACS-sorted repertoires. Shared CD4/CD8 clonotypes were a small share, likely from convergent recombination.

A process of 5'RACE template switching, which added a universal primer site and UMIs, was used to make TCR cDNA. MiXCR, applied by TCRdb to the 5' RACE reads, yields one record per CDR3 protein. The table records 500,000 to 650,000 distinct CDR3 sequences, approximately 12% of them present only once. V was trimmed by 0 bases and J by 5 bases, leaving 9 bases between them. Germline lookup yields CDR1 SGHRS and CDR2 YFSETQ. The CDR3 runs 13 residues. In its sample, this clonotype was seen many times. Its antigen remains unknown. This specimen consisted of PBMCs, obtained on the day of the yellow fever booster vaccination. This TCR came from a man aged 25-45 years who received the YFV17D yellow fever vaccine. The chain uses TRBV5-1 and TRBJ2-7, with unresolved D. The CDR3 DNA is TGCGCCAGCAGCTTGGGCCCGTCCCACGAGCAGTACTTC. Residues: CASSLGPSHEQYF.